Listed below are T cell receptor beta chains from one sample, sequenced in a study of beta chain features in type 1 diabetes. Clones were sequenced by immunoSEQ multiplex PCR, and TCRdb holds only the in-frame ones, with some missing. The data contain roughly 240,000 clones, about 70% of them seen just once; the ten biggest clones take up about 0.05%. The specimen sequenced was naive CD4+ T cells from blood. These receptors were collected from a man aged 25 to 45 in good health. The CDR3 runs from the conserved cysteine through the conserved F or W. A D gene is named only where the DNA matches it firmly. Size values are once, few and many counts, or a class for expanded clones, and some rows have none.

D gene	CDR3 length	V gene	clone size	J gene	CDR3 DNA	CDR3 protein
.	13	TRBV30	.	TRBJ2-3	TGTGCCTGGAGTTCGCGGGGTTTAGATACGCAGTATTTT	CAWSSRGLDTQYF
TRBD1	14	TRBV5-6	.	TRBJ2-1	TGTGCCAGCAGCTACAGGGGTTCCTACAATGAGCAGTTCTTC	CASSYRGSYNEQFF
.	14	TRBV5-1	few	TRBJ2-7	TGCGCCAGCAGCTTGGAAGGAAGCTCCTACGAGCAGTACTTC	CASSLEGSSYEQYF
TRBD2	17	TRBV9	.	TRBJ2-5	TGTGCCAGCAGCGTAGGACTAGCGGGAGGCCCCCAAGAGACCCAGTACTTC	CASSVGLAGGPQETQYF
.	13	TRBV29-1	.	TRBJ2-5	TGCAGCGTGAGGGCTAGCGCTGTGGAGGCCCAGTACTTC	CSVRASAVEAQYF
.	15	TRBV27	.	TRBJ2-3	TGTGCCAGCAGTTTGCAGGGGCGGACGACAGATACGCAGTATTTT	CASSLQGRTTDTQYF
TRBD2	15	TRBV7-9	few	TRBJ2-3	TGTGCCAGCGCAAGGGGGACTAGCGGCACAGATACGCAGTATTTT	CASARGTSGTDTQYF
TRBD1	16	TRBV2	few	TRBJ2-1	TGTGCCAGCAGTGTGAGGGGACAGAGCTCCTACAATGAGCAGTTCTTC	CASSVRGQSSYNEQFF
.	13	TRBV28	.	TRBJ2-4	TGTGCCAGCAGTTTCCCGGGGTCCAACCTTCAGTACTTC	CASSFPGSNLQYF
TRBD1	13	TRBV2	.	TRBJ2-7	TGTGCCAGCAGAATGACAGGGACCCCCGAGCAGTACTTC	CASRMTGTPEQYF
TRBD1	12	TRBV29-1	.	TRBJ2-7	TGCAGCGTCCGGACAGGGGACTACGAGCAGTACTTC	CSVRTGDYEQYF
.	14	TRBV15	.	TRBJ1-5	TGTGCCACCAGCAGCCTCGGGGACAATCAGCCCCAGCATTTT	CATSSLGDNQPQHF
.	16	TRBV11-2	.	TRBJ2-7	TGTGCCAGCAGCCCCAATACACCGGGAAGAAACTACGAGCAGTACTTC	CASSPNTPGRNYEQYF
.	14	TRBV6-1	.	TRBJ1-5	TGTGCCAGCAGTGAACACAGGGCGGGTCAGCCCCAGCATTTT	CASSEHRAGQPQHF
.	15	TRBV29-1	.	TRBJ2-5	TGCAGCGTTGAGGGACTGACACGCGGTCGGGAGACCCAGTACTTC	CSVEGLTRGRETQYF
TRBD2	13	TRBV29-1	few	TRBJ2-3	TGCAGCACCCTAGCGGGGGGCACAGATACGCAGTATTTT	CSTLAGGTDTQYF